This T cell receptor (beta chain) was obtained from a study of metastatic and nonmetastatic thyroid tumors. Study at large: Malignant and benign thyroid patients had repertoires compared in peripheral blood and tumor or nodule tissue. Study-level points and caveats: Across blood and tumor, TCR beta diversity in malignant thyroid tumors was reportedly significantly higher than in benign nodules.

Under the authors' procedure: Built for papillary thyroid cancer, a distant-metastasis classifier drew on CDR3 differences across clinicopathological groups. TCRdb re-clonotyped the PCR reads via MiXCR. The V and J calls, along with clone size, are taken from TCRdb and not from the paper's own processing. The table shows about 85,000 clones, with roughly 8.6% occurring only once. This clone was seen ten or more times. The antigen is unknown. Ahead of thyroid surgery, no patient had received treatment of any kind. The V segment lost 3 bases and the J segment 3 bases; nucleotides outside the gene matches: 3. The CDR3 extends over 15 amino acids. Germline V CDR1 and CDR2: SGHTA, FQGNSA.

The sequencing sample was made of blood. The receptor was isolated from a female donor with papillary thyroid cancer or a benign thyroid nodule (not recorded which). Some clones in this sample may be carry-over from other donors' samples. The chain has TRBV7-2 and TRBJ2-3, with 10 bases identical to TRBD2. This CDR3 reads CASSFTSGATDTQYF. The CDR3 nucleotides are TGTGCCAGCAGCTTTACTAGCGGGGCAACAGATACGCAGTATTTT.